This T cell receptor beta chain was recovered during a study of vaccination and CD4 T cells after COVID-19. Across the study: Six males and four females, two Hispanic, made up the convalescents. Study observations and caveats: Convalescent patients gained a median approximately 86% of their reactive clones only post-vaccination. Analysis covered relatively few convalescent patients and lacked any early post-infection timepoints.

With the Oncomine TCR Beta short-read assay, DNA from cultured CD4+ T cells was sequenced. TCRdb reanalysed the PCR reads using MiXCR and keeps one entry per CDR3 protein. This sample has more than 20,000 distinct CDR3 sequences, with roughly 42% found just once. Notes on this clonotype: What it binds is not known.

The germline CDR1 and CDR2 sequences are MDHEN and SYDVKM. The CDR3 extends over 15 amino acids. J gave up 12 bases and V 3 bases, and 11 bases lay outside the gene matches. Stated treatment: approximately nine-day PBMC culture with coronavirus spike peptide pools or control peptides (ViraFEST assay). Half of the medium was exchanged for fresh IL-2 medium, first on day 3 and then on day 7. The receptor comes from a human donor who had recovered from COVID-19. V usage is TRBV28 and J usage is TRBJ1-6, with 7 bases aligning to TRBD1. Source material: CD4+ T cells from blood, cultured in vitro. This CDR3 is CASSFSGTETRPLHF. The CDR3 DNA is TGTGCCAGCAGTTTTAGTGGGACAGAGACCAGACCCCTCCACTTT.